The rows below give T cell receptor beta chains drawn from one sample of a study of T cells after yellow fever vaccination. In TCRdb, the 5' RACE reads were re-called with MiXCR into one record per CDR3 protein. The sample consists of under 250,000 distinct CDR3 sequences, around 7% of them appearing once. The sample here was CD4+ T cells sorted from PBMCs, taken 15 days after the yellow fever booster vaccination. All receptors come from a man younger than 45 who received the YFV17D yellow fever vaccine. The CDR3 runs from the conserved cysteine through the conserved F or W. A D gene is named only where the DNA matches it firmly. Size is stated for part of the rows, as once, few or many counts, or as a class when the clone is expanded.

J	V	D	size	CDR3	DNA
TRBJ2-1	TRBV6-2/TRBV6-3	.	.	CASIKDHPYNEQFF	TGTGCCAGCATTAAAGACCATCCCTACAATGAGCAGTTCTTC
TRBJ2-3	TRBV4-3	TRBD2	few	CASSQEWASGRSTDTQYF	TGCGCCAGCAGCCAAGAGTGGGCCAGCGGGAGAAGCACAGATACGCAGTATTTT
TRBJ2-3	TRBV5-1	.	many	CASSHRGRSTDTQYF	TGCGCCAGCAGCCACCGGGGGAGGAGCACAGATACGCAGTATTTT
TRBJ2-1	TRBV6-6	.	few	CASSHNPDREQFF	TGTGCCAGCAGCCACAACCCAGACAGGGAGCAGTTCTTC
TRBJ1-1	TRBV20-1	.	.	CSVFVGGATTEAFF	TGCAGTGTTTTTGTGGGCGGGGCTACCACTGAAGCTTTCTTT
TRBJ2-1	TRBV14	.	few	CASSQVYVNEQFF	TGTGCCAGCAGCCAAGTGTACGTAAATGAGCAGTTCTTC
TRBJ2-2	TRBV5-1	TRBD1	many	CASSLEYSGGGFPGELFF	TGCGCCAGCAGCTTGGAGTACTCAGGGGGCGGTTTCCCCGGGGAGCTGTTTTTT
TRBJ2-1	TRBV4-3	.	many	CASSQEARGPAYEQFF	TGCGCCAGCAGCCAAGAAGCCCGCGGCCCGGCGTATGAGCAGTTCTTC
TRBJ2-1	TRBV5-1	TRBD2	few	CASSKTSGTSYNEQFF	TGCGCCAGCAGCAAAACTAGCGGGACCTCCTACAATGAGCAGTTCTTC
TRBJ1-1	TRBV20-1	.	many	CSARDGRGPTEAFF	TGCAGTGCTAGAGATGGTCGGGGGCCCACTGAAGCTTTCTTT
TRBJ2-7	TRBV28	.	few	CASSFNGRGYEQYF	TGTGCCAGCAGTTTTAATGGCAGGGGCTACGAGCAGTACTTC
TRBJ2-2	TRBV5-1	TRBD2	few	CASSILAASTGELFF	TGCGCCAGCAGCATCCTAGCGGCGAGCACCGGGGAGCTGTTTTTT
TRBJ2-5	TRBV14	.	many	CASSRMGTEETQYF	TGTGCCAGCAGTAGGATGGGTACAGAAGAGACCCAGTACTTC
TRBJ2-5	TRBV5-6	TRBD1	.	CASRLGQFQETQYF	TGTGCCAGCAGGTTGGGACAGTTCCAAGAGACCCAGTACTTC
TRBJ2-1	TRBV11-2	.	many	CASSLDLSGQFF	TGTGCCAGCAGCTTAGATCTTTCTGGGCAGTTCTTC
TRBJ2-5	TRBV15	TRBD2	many	CATSRMGAGGETQYF	TGTGCCACCAGCAGGATGGGAGCGGGAGGAGAGACCCAGTACTTC
TRBJ1-3	TRBV30	.	.	CAERGSGNTIYF	TGTGCCGAGAGGGGATCTGGAAACACCATATATTTT
TRBJ2-7	TRBV27	.	.	CASKQQGVYEQYF	TGTGCCAGCAAGCAACAGGGAGTTTACGAGCAGTACTTC
TRBJ1-2	TRBV5-1	.	few	CASSLEGSGAYGYTF	TGCGCCAGCAGCTTGGAAGGCTCCGGGGCTTATGGCTACACCTTC
TRBJ2-1	TRBV7-2	.	.	CASILSGRGGNEQFF	TGTGCCAGCATCCTTTCAGGCAGGGGGGGCAATGAGCAGTTCTTC
TRBJ2-5	TRBV5-1	TRBD2	.	CASSSRTSGARETQYF	TGCGCCAGCAGTTCCCGGACTAGCGGGGCTCGGGAGACCCAGTACTTC
TRBJ2-3	TRBV9	.	many	CASSVDRDTDTQYF	TGTGCCAGCAGCGTAGACAGGGACACAGATACGCAGTATTTT
TRBJ2-2	TRBV5-6	.	.	CASSLGGAWTGELFF	TGTGCCAGCAGCTTGGGAGGGGCATGGACCGGGGAGCTGTTTTTT
TRBJ1-2	TRBV29-1	TRBD1	.	CSVGPGQGRSGYTF	TGCAGCGTTGGGCCGGGACAGGGGAGGAGTGGCTACACCTTC
TRBJ1-3	TRBV3-1	.	few	CASSQLSGGLSGNTIYF	TGTGCCAGCAGCCAACTATCGGGGGGCCTCTCTGGAAACACCATATATTTT
TRBJ2-7	TRBV11-2	.	few	CASSLELVSYEQYF	TGTGCCAGCAGCTTAGAACTGGTATCCTACGAGCAGTACTTC
TRBJ1-5	TRBV12-3/TRBV12-4	TRBD1	few	CASSSVPRGQPQHF	TGTGCCAGCAGTTCGGTGCCCAGGGGGCAGCCCCAGCATTTT
TRBJ2-1	TRBV28	.	.	CASSLLGDYNEQFF	TGTGCCAGCAGTCTCCTTGGAGACTACAATGAGCAGTTCTTC
TRBJ2-7	TRBV12-3/TRBV12-4	TRBD1	few	CASSPTGKGNEQYF	TGTGCCAGCAGCCCGACAGGGAAGGGGAACGAGCAGTACTTC
TRBJ2-1	TRBV10-1	TRBD1	few	CASSGHRGGYNEQFF	TGCGCCAGCAGTGGACACAGGGGTGGCTACAATGAGCAGTTCTTC
TRBJ2-7	TRBV20-1	TRBD2	few	CSAGPGGGGSYEQYF	TGCAGTGCTGGCCCCGGGGGGGGTGGGTCCTACGAGCAGTACTTC
TRBJ2-6	TRBV4-3	.	few	CASSHDLIGSGANVLTF	TGCGCCAGCAGCCACGACTTGATAGGCTCTGGGGCCAACGTCCTGACTTTC
TRBJ2-6	TRBV11-2	.	.	CASSSTAGANVLTF	TGTGCCAGCAGCTCGACAGCTGGGGCCAACGTCCTGACTTTC
TRBJ2-6	TRBV9	.	.	CAISVGFSPSGANVLTF	TGTGCCATCAGCGTAGGGTTTTCGCCCTCTGGGGCCAACGTCCTGACTTTC
TRBJ2-1	TRBV20-1	TRBD2	.	CSARRVTSGTLSYNEQFF	TGCAGTGCTAGAAGGGTAACTAGCGGGACCTTATCCTACAATGAGCAGTTCTTC
TRBJ2-1	TRBV28	TRBD2	many	CASRTSGSMNEQFF	TGTGCCAGCAGGACTAGCGGGAGTATGAATGAGCAGTTCTTC
TRBJ2-1	TRBV3-1	TRBD2	many	CASSQQREATYNEQFF	TGTGCCAGCAGCCAGCAGCGGGAGGCCACCTACAATGAGCAGTTCTTC
TRBJ2-7	TRBV6-2/TRBV6-3	.	.	CASSYPRLFYEQYF	TGTGCCAGCAGTTACCCAAGACTATTTTACGAGCAGTACTTC
TRBJ2-5	TRBV7-2	.	.	CASSLVLTETQYF	TGTGCCAGCAGCCTGGTCCTCACGGAGACCCAGTACTTC
TRBJ1-2	TRBV29-1	.	.	CSVDIVRAGGYTF	TGCAGCGTTGATATCGTCAGGGCGGGGGGCTACACCTTC
TRBJ2-2	TRBV7-9	.	few	CASSLSGGVPGELFF	TGTGCCAGCAGCTTATCGGGGGGCGTTCCCGGGGAGCTGTTTTTT
TRBJ2-3	TRBV20-1	.	few	CSPSQGMSPDTQYF	TGCAGTCCATCCCAGGGGATGAGCCCAGATACGCAGTATTTT
TRBJ2-1	TRBV3-1	TRBD2	.	CASSQDMTSGSYNEQFF	TGTGCCAGCAGCCAAGATATGACTAGCGGGAGCTACAATGAGCAGTTCTTC
TRBJ2-2	TRBV19	.	.	CASSILGQTGELFF	TGTGCCAGTAGTATATTGGGACAAACCGGGGAGCTGTTTTTT
TRBJ2-7	TRBV7-2	.	.	CASSLDRDLYEQYF	TGTGCCAGCAGCTTAGACAGGGACCTCTACGAGCAGTACTTC
TRBJ2-3	TRBV20-1	.	few	CSAKSDTQYF	TGCAGTGCTAAAAGTGATACGCAGTATTTT
TRBJ2-7	TRBV6-5	.	few	CASSSPPDGNYEQYF	TGTGCCAGCAGTTCCCCCCCGGACGGTAACTACGAGCAGTACTTC
TRBJ1-1	TRBV6-1	.	few	CASTRDGNTEAFF	TGTGCCAGCACCCGGGACGGGAACACTGAAGCTTTCTTT
TRBJ2-7	TRBV3-1	.	.	CASSPYKGLSYEQYF	TGTGCCAGCAGCCCCTATAAAGGTCTCTCCTACGAGCAGTACTTC
TRBJ2-7	TRBV5-6	.	.	CASSFRDPKPYEQYF	TGTGCCAGCAGCTTTCGGGACCCTAAACCCTACGAGCAGTACTTC
TRBJ2-1	TRBV6-6	TRBD2	many	CASSTSGYNEQFF	TGTGCCAGCAGCACTAGCGGCTACAATGAGCAGTTCTTC
TRBJ2-4	TRBV10-3	.	many	CAISESSGLAKNIQYF	TGTGCCATCAGTGAGTCCTCAGGATTAGCCAAAAACATTCAGTACTTC
TRBJ2-7	TRBV12-3/TRBV12-4	.	many	CASSRDGASYEQYF	TGTGCCAGCAGCCGGGACGGAGCCTCCTACGAGCAGTACTTC
TRBJ2-1	TRBV5-1	TRBD2	few	CASSFAGKGKKRREAHNEQFF	TGCGCCAGCAGCTTTGCCGGGAAGGGTAAAAAAAGGCGGGAGGCCCACAATGAGCAGTTCTTC
TRBJ2-3	TRBV4-2	.	.	CASSLPSRTFTDTQYF	TGTGCCAGCAGCCTCCCCTCACGGACTTTCACAGATACGCAGTATTTT
TRBJ2-7	TRBV7-2	.	few	CASSREVGEGPHEQYF	TGTGCCAGCAGCAGAGAAGTGGGTGAGGGTCCCCACGAGCAGTACTTC
TRBJ2-7	TRBV11-3	TRBD2	many	CASSLEASGTYEQYF	TGTGCCAGCAGCTTAGAGGCTAGCGGTACCTACGAGCAGTACTTC
TRBJ2-7	TRBV20-1	.	.	CSATLPPYEQYF	TGCAGTGCTACTCTACCTCCCTACGAGCAGTACTTC